The 9 T cell receptor beta chains listed next were all sequenced from one sample in a study of response to subunit inactivated influenza vaccine. Each CDR3 protein gets one entry after TCRdb re-called the RT-PCR reads with MiXCR. The repertoire holds about 650,000 distinct CDR3 sequences, with approximately 14% as singletons. The sample was PBMCs from blood, taken 12 days after vaccination. The receptor source for this set is a man between 50 and 59 years old who received an inactivated influenza vaccine.

V and J are TRBV7-2 and TRBJ2-1, with TRBD1 matching over 8 bases. Trimming cost V 10 bases and J 3 bases; bases outside gene matches: 5. CDR1 is SGHTA, CDR2 FQGNSA, per germline. The CDR3 is 13 amino acids. CDR3 coding DNA: TGTGCCAACACACAGGGGGTCTACAATGAGCAGTTCTTC. This translates into CANTQGVYNEQFF.

This clonotype was counted a few times. CDR3 DNA sequence: TGTGCCAGCAGGGGCGATACCAGCAATCAGCCCCAGCATTTT. The encoded protein is CASRGDTSNQPQHF. V is TRBV2 and J is TRBJ1-5; D call uncertain. Trimming took 6 bases from V and 1 from J, leaving 10 bases between them. Per germline, CDR1 SNHLY and CDR2 FYNNEI. The CDR3 totals 14 residues.

The V and J genes are TRBV24-1 and TRBJ2-2; 8 bases are shared with TRBD1. This CDR3 region has 15 residues. V was pared by 5 bases and J by 10 bases, with 11 bases of the junction left unmatched. Germline V lookup: CDR1 KGHDR, CDR2 SFDVKD. The CDR3 is CATSAGQVPWAELFF. CDR3 DNA: TGTGCCACCAGTGCGGGACAGGTTCCCTGGGCGGAGCTGTTTTTT.

This clonotype was seen only a few times. This chain uses TRBV29-1 with TRBJ2-7, with D maybe TRBD1 (5 bases). Trimming took 5 bases from V and 2 from J, leaving 13 bases between them. The CDR3 has 13 amino acids. Germline loops: CDR1 SQVTM, CDR2 ANQGSEA. CDR3 nucleotides: TGCAGCGTTCAATCCCCGGACACCTACGAGCAGTACTTC. This encodes CSVQSPDTYEQYF.

This clonotype was seen repeatedly, ten times or more. The V call is TRBV24-1, the J call TRBJ2-3, with a possible D match to TRBD1 (6 bases). The CDR3 contains 16 residues. The V end was cut by 0 bases, the J end by 2 bases, with 11 bases between. Germline V gives CDR1 KGHDR, CDR2 SFDVKD. The CDR3 protein is CATSDLSGDPTDTQYF. CDR3 DNA sequence: TGTGCCACCAGTGATTTGTCAGGGGACCCCACAGATACGCAGTATTTT.

The sample holds many counts of this clonotype. V is TRBV5-1 and J is TRBJ2-1, with TRBD2 matching over 9 bases. CDR3 length equals 16 residues. The ends lost 0 bases at V and 3 bases at J; junction bases unmatched: 4. CDR1 is SGHRS and CDR2 is YFSETQ in the germline V gene. Written as DNA, the CDR3 is TGCGCCAGCAGCTTGGTGCTAGCGGGGAACTACAATGAGCAGTTCTTC. Translating it yields CASSLVLAGNYNEQFF. The variable domain in full, with the rest retrieved from reference TRBV5-1 and TRBJ2-1, is KAGVTQTPRYLIKTRGQQVTLSCSPISGHRSVSWYQQTPGQGLQFLFEYFSETQRNKGNFPGRFSGRQFSNSRSEMNVSTLELGDSALYLCASSLVLAGNYNEQFFGPGTRLTVL.

There are a few counts of this clonotype. The gene calls are TRBV4-1 and TRBJ2-2; D might be TRBD2 (5 bases). Germline V gene data show CDR1 as MGHRA and CDR2 as YSYEKL. CDR3 length equals 14 residues. The V gene lost 1 base and the J gene lost 5 bases, with 8 bases spanning the gap. The DNA for the CDR3 is TGCGCCAGCAGCCAAGGGTGGAGGACCGGGGAGCTGTTTTTT. It codes for CASSQGWRTGELFF.

This clonotype was detected only a few times. The chain links TRBV6-2 or TRBV6-3 to TRBJ2-1; 7 bases map to TRBD1. The CDR3 runs to 15 residues. Germline V gene sequence: CDR1 MNHEY, CDR2 SVGEGT. Trimming took 9 bases from V and 10 from J; bases not matched to a gene: 18. CDR3 sequence (DNA): TGTGCCAGACCCGGCGACAGGGTAGATCCTAGGGAGCAGTTCTTC. Translation gives CARPGDRVDPREQFF.

The rearrangement uses TRBV5-1 and TRBJ2-7; TRBD1 matches at 9 bases. Germline CDR1 SGHRS, CDR2 YFSETQ. The V gene end was trimmed by 3 bases and the J gene end by 5 bases; junction bases not matched to a gene: 6. CDR3 size: 14 residues. CDR3 amino acids: CASSSGTGSHEQYF. The CDR3 DNA is TGCGCCAGCAGCTCTGGGACAGGGTCTCACGAGCAGTACTTC. Combining the CDR3 with reference TRBV5-1 and TRBJ2-7 gives the whole variable domain KAGVTQTPRYLIKTRGQQVTLSCSPISGHRSVSWYQQTPGQGLQFLFEYFSETQRNKGNFPGRFSGRQFSNSRSEMNVSTLELGDSALYLCASSSGTGSHEQYFGPGTRLTVT.